Presented here are 30 T cell receptor beta chains from one specimen sequenced in a study of CD8 T cells in ankylosing spondylitis. TCRdb independently ran MiXCR on the 5' RACE reads; one entry per CDR3 protein. The table records roughly 90,000 distinct CDR3 sequences, around 8.5% of them present only once. Study-level results: Apparently characteristic of ankylosing spondylitis blood was a TCR beta motif (under ten highly homologous variants).

What these receptors recognize is not known. The sequencing sample was made of blood, either unsorted or a sorted T cell fraction (not recorded which). Receptors originate from a male donor with ankylosing spondylitis.

This sequence joins TRBV7-9 and TRBJ1-1; no clear D. V lost 4 bases and J 1 base, leaving 10 bases between the germline ends. Germline-derived CDR1 and CDR2 are SEHNR and FQNEAQ (reference sequence). The CDR3 contains 14 residues. The CDR3 protein is CASSWMVGNTEAFF. DNA for the CDR3: TGTGCCAGCAGCTGGATGGTGGGGAACACTGAAGCTTTCTTT.

The chain has TRBV4-1 and TRBJ1-5, with 8 nucleotides matching TRBD1. The germline CDR1 and CDR2 sequences are MGHRA and YSYEKL. The CDR3 is 16 residues long. V lost 3 bases, J lost 4 bases, and 8 bases stayed unmatched. DNA of the CDR3: TGCGCCAGCAGCCAGGCTGGACAGGGCAGTAATCAGCCCCAGCATTTT. Protein sequence: CASSQAGQGSNQPQHF.

This clonotype was counted only a few times. V and J are TRBV20-1 and TRBJ2-7; maybe TRBD1 (7 bases). V dropped 6 bases and J dropped 2 bases, with 17 bases sitting between them. Germline V gene sequence: CDR1 DFQATT, CDR2 SNEGSKA (reference sequence). The CDR3 has 14 amino acids. CDR3 sequence reads: CSARGGGAAYEQYF. The DNA for the CDR3 is TGCAGTGCCCGAGGGGGCGGGGCTGCCTACGAGCAGTACTTC.

This clonotype was seen ten or more times. The chain couples TRBV3-1 to TRBJ2-3; 7 bases fit TRBD1. The CDR3 totals 18 residues. Trimming cost V 4 bases and J 0 bases; bases outside gene matches: 13. Germline lookup yields CDR1 LGHDT and CDR2 YNNKEL (reference sequence). The CDR3 loop is CASSLDRAIWRSTDTQYF. In DNA, the CDR3 is TGTGCCAGCAGCCTCGACAGGGCCATCTGGCGAAGCACAGATACGCAGTATTTT.

This sequence joins TRBV9 and TRBJ2-1, with unresolved D. The CDR3 is 16 residues long. V lost 0 bases, J lost 2 bases, and 12 bases lay in between. Germline assignment: CDR1 SGDLS and CDR2 YYNGEE. In DNA form, the CDR3 reads TGTGCCAGCAGCGTAGACCGTTACCCCCCCTACAATGAGCAGTTCTTC. It yields the protein CASSVDRYPPYNEQFF.

This clonotype was observed at least ten times. V is TRBV5-1 and J is TRBJ2-1; the D is unclear. This CDR3 has 14 amino acids. The germline V gene encodes CDR1 SGHRS and CDR2 YFSETQ. V dropped 1 base and J dropped 6 bases, with 11 bases sitting between them. The CDR3: CASSLIGSLNEQFF. The CDR3 DNA reads as TGCGCCAGCAGCTTGATCGGGTCTCTCAATGAGCAGTTCTTC.

The chain combines TRBV27 with TRBJ1-1; D perhaps matches TRBD1 (5 bases). The CDR3 contains 14 residues. Trimming shortened V by 6 bases and J by 8 bases, and 19 bases separated the two germline ends. CDR1 is MNHEY and CDR2 is SMNVEV in the germline V gene (reference sequence). This CDR3 is CASSLMGGNGEAFF. In DNA form, the CDR3 reads TGTGCCAGCAGCCTAATGGGGGGGAACGGCGAAGCTTTCTTT.

The chain has TRBV20-1 and TRBJ2-7, with 11 bases lining up with TRBD2. V dropped 6 bases and J dropped 3; count of bases not matched to a gene: 1. This CDR3 has 12 amino acids. The V gene's germline CDR1 is DFQATT and CDR2 SNEGSKA (reference sequence). The CDR3 nucleotides are TGCAGTGCCGGACTAGCGGGCTACGAGCAGTACTTC. As protein: CSAGLAGYEQYF.

J is TRBJ2-3 and V is TRBV11-2; D perhaps matches TRBD1 (6 bases). V was trimmed by 6 bases and J by 5 bases, leaving 12 bases between them. The CDR3 extends over 13 amino acids. Germline CDR1 SGHAT, CDR2 FQNNGV. As DNA, the CDR3 is TGTGCCAGCAGACTGGGACACCAAGATACGCAGTATTTT. This sequence encodes CASRLGHQDTQYF.

The chain recombines TRBV2 with TRBJ1-3; unclear D gene. Germline CDR1 and CDR2: SNHLY and FYNNEI. The CDR3 length is 13 residues. V dropped 10 bases and J dropped 0 bases, with 10 bases sitting between them. The CDR3 DNA reads TGTGCCACTACTAACGACTCTGGAAACACCATATATTTT. Encoded protein: CATTNDSGNTIYF.

This clonotype was detected many times. The rearrangement uses TRBV24-1 and TRBJ2-7, with TRBD2 as a possible D gene (5 bases). V lost 3 bases, J lost 1 base, and 12 bases lay in between. Germline CDR1 reads KGHDR; CDR2 reads SFDVKD. This CDR3 is built from 15 residues. The CDR3 sequence is CATSDPPADSYEQYV. CDR3 nucleotides: TGTGCCACCAGTGATCCCCCAGCGGATTCCTACGAGCAGTACGTC.

This clonotype was detected many times. This rearrangement joins TRBV24-1 to TRBJ2-2; 7 bases are a match to TRBD1. Germline-derived CDR1 and CDR2 are KGHDR and SFDVKD. The CDR3 runs 15 residues. Trimming took 7 bases from V and 2 from J; bases not matched to a gene: 6. The CDR3 sequence is CATRTGRSNTGELFF. CDR3 sequence (DNA): TGTGCCACCAGGACAGGGCGTTCTAACACCGGGGAGCTGTTTTTT.

This clonotype came up a few times. The chain recombines TRBV7-2 with TRBJ1-1; D remains ambiguous. The V end lost 0 bases, the J end lost 0 bases, and 8 bases lay between the germline ends. Germline-derived CDR1 and CDR2 are SGHTA and FQGNSA. The CDR3 is made up of 15 amino acids. The CDR3 is CASSLARPMNTEAFF. The CDR3 DNA follows: TGTGCCAGCAGCTTAGCGCGACCGATGAACACTGAAGCTTTCTTT. The complete variable domain, with remaining parts taken from reference TRBV7-2 and TRBJ1-1, reads GAGVSQSPSNKVTEKGKDVELRCDPISGHTALYWYRQSLGQGLEFLIYFQGNSAPDKSGLPSDRFSAERTGGSVSTLTIQRTQQEDSAVYLCASSLARPMNTEAFFGQGTRLTVV.

This clonotype came up many times. J is TRBJ2-1 and V is TRBV24-1; D may match TRBD1 or TRBD2 (6 bases each). V gave up 5 bases and J gave up 5 bases, with 24 bases separating them. The CDR3 has 18 residues. Germline-derived CDR1 and CDR2 are KGHDR and SFDVKD. The CDR3 loop is CATSGVGWGAPANNEQFF. The CDR3 nucleotides read TGTGCCACCAGTGGGGTGGGGTGGGGGGCGCCAGCAAACAATGAGCAGTTCTTC.

The chain couples TRBV4-1 to TRBJ1-1, with D possibly TRBD1 on 5 matching bases. The V gene lost 1 base and the J gene lost 5 bases, with 17 bases spanning the gap. This CDR3 is 16 amino acids long. Germline V gene sequence: CDR1 MGHRA, CDR2 YSYEKL. In DNA, the CDR3 is TGCGCCAGCAGCCAAGGGCGGGGGGAGTTCGGTACTGAAGCTTTCTTT. Residues: CASSQGRGEFGTEAFF.

The V call is TRBV20-1, the J call TRBJ2-4; TRBD1 is a possible D gene (5 bases). The V gene lost 0 bases and the J gene lost 0 bases, with 12 bases spanning the gap. This CDR3 spans 16 amino acids. Germline CDR1 DFQATT, CDR2 SNEGSKA (reference sequence). The CDR3 coding sequence is TGCAGTGCTAGAGATCTGGACATGCTAGCCAAAAACATTCAGTACTTC. Amino acid sequence: CSARDLDMLAKNIQYF.

This clonotype occurred many times. This chain joins TRBV7-6 and TRBJ2-5; 8 bases line up with TRBD1. Germline loops: CDR1 SGHVS, CDR2 FNYEAQ. V shed 2 bases and J 3 bases; nucleotides not matched to a gene: 5. This CDR3 has 15 residues. The CDR3 loop reads CASSLLGQGKETQYF. The CDR3 coding sequence is TGTGCCAGCAGCTTACTCGGACAGGGTAAAGAGACCCAGTACTTC.

Only a few counts were recorded for this clonotype. The rearrangement joins TRBV7-6 to TRBJ2-1, with TRBD2 identical over 8 bases. The length of the CDR3 is 13 residues. CDR1 is SGHVS and CDR2 is FNYEAQ in the germline V gene. V was clipped by 6 bases and J by 10 bases; unmatched bases: 8. The CDR3 nucleotides are TGTGCCAGCAGTCGGAGCGGGAGACACGAGCAGTTCTTC. Translation: CASSRSGRHEQFF.

This clonotype was seen repeatedly, ten times or more. The V call is TRBV27, the J call TRBJ1-5; the match to TRBD1 covers 9 bases. J gave up 1 base and V 6 bases, and 4 bases lay outside the gene matches. The CDR3 runs 15 residues. CDR1 MNHEY and CDR2 SMNVEV come from the germline V gene (reference sequence). This CDR3 reads CASSLGTGSNQPQHF. In nucleotides, the CDR3 is TGTGCCAGCAGCCTTGGGACAGGGAGCAATCAGCCCCAGCATTTT.

This clonotype was picked up many times. The V and J genes are TRBV9 and TRBJ1-2; D is perhaps TRBD1 (6 bases). V gave up 3 bases and J gave up 7 bases, with 19 bases separating them. CDR3 length: 15 amino acids. In germline, CDR1 is SGDLS, CDR2 YYNGEE. The CDR3 protein is CASSGRDILKAGYTF. The CDR3 nucleotides read TGTGCCAGCAGCGGCCGGGACATCCTTAAGGCTGGCTACACCTTC.

The chain couples TRBV27 to TRBJ1-2; 9 positions agree with TRBD1. This CDR3 comprises 12 residues. The J segment lost 4 bases and the V segment lost 8 bases, leaving 2 bases of the junction unmatched. Germline-derived CDR1 and CDR2 are MNHEY and SMNVEV (reference sequence). The CDR3 region is CASRTGVYGYTF. The DNA for the CDR3 is TGTGCCAGCCGGACAGGGGTCTATGGCTACACCTTC.

This clonotype showed up many times. J is TRBJ1-1 and V is TRBV7-9; D perhaps matches TRBD1 (6 bases). Germline CDR1 SEHNR, CDR2 FQNEAQ (reference sequence). With 0 bases removed from V and 1 base from J, the gap between germline ends came to 12 bases. This CDR3 has 16 amino acids. The DNA of the CDR3 is TGTGCCAGCAGCTTAGCGGGGGGGGGCCCGAACACTGAAGCTTTCTTT. It encodes CASSLAGGGPNTEAFF.

A few counts support this clonotype. The rearrangement uses TRBV5-1 and TRBJ2-3; D perhaps matches TRBD2 (5 bases). Germline CDR1 SGHRS, CDR2 YFSETQ. V lost 3 bases and J lost 5, with 10 bases in between. This CDR3 spans 13 amino acids. The CDR3 region is CASSYGEGDTQYF. In DNA, the CDR3 is TGCGCCAGCAGCTACGGAGAGGGAGATACGCAGTATTTT.

The V call is TRBV13, the J call TRBJ2-5; D not certain. V was pared by 5 bases and J by 3 bases, with 7 bases between. CDR1 is PRHDT and CDR2 is FYEKMQ in the germline V gene (reference sequence). CDR3 length equals 12 residues. This CDR3 is CASSSSEETQYF. In DNA form, the CDR3 reads TGTGCCAGCAGCAGCTCCGAAGAGACCCAGTACTTC.

This chain links TRBV27 with TRBJ2-7; 8 bases are a match to TRBD1. The CDR3 extends over 14 amino acids. Germline V gene lookup returns CDR1 MNHEY and CDR2 SMNVEV (reference sequence). J was trimmed by 4 bases and V by 4 bases; bases with no gene match: 6. Here the CDR3 reads CASSSRQGAYEQYV. The CDR3 nucleotides are TGTGCCAGCAGTTCGCGGCAGGGGGCTTACGAGCAGTACGTC.

This clonotype was seen at least ten times. This chain joins TRBV6-1 and TRBJ1-5; tentatively, D is TRBD1 (5 bases). V was shortened by 3 bases and J by 4 bases, with 13 bases between the two germline ends. The CDR3 totals 15 residues. Per germline, CDR1 MNHNS and CDR2 SASEGT. The CDR3 DNA reads TGTGCCAGCAGTGAGAACGGGGGGGTGAATCAGCCCCAGCATTTT. Amino acids: CASSENGGVNQPQHF.

This clonotype has at least ten counts. The chain employs TRBV29-1 and TRBJ2-1, with TRBD1 as a possible D gene (5 bases). Trimming stripped 1 base from V and 0 bases from J, with 13 bases between. The germline CDR1 and CDR2 sequences are SQVTM and ANQGSEA. This CDR3 has 16 residues. Here the CDR3 DNA reads TGCAGCGTTGAAGGGGGCGTGACGAGCTCCTACAATGAGCAGTTCTTC. Amino acids: CSVEGGVTSSYNEQFF.

This clonotype was detected a few times. CDR3 sequence: CASTPLFSRDRDYGYTF. CDR3 DNA: TGTGCCAGCACCCCGCTCTTCTCCCGGGACAGGGACTATGGCTACACCTTC. This chain uses TRBV6-1 with TRBJ1-2; 9 positions agree with TRBD1. CDR3 length equals 17 residues. The germline CDR1 and CDR2 sequences are MNHNS and SASEGT. V shed 7 bases, J shed 3 bases, and the junction held 15 bases outside the gene matches.

This clonotype was recorded at least ten times. The chain joins TRBV7-8 to TRBJ2-7; TRBD2 aligns across 12 bases. Germline lookup yields CDR1 SGHVS and CDR2 FQNEAQ. V shed 5 bases, J shed 0 bases, and the junction held 5 bases outside the gene matches. This CDR3 spans 16 amino acids. CDR3 region: CASSPGLAGVSYEQYV. CDR3 DNA: TGTGCCAGCAGCCCGGGACTAGCGGGCGTCTCCTACGAGCAGTACGTC.

This clonotype was counted ten times or more. The rearrangement links TRBV25-1 to TRBJ2-2; D gene ambiguous. Looked up from germline, CDR1 is MGHDK and CDR2 is SYGVNS. Trimming removed 1 base from V and 6 bases from J, with 6 bases in between. The CDR3 sequence is 13 residues long. CDR3 coding DNA: TGTGCCAGCAGTGAATCCGTAGCCGGGGAGCTGTTTTTT. Translation gives CASSESVAGELFF.